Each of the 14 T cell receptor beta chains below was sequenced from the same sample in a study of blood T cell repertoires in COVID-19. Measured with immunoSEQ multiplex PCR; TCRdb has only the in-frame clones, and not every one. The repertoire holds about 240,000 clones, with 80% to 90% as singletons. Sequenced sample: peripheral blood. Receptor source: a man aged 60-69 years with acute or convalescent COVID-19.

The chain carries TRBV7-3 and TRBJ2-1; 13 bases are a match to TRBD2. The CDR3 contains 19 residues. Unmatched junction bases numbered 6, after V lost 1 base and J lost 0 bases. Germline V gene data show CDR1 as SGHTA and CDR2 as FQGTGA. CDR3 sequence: CASSLRRTSGSGSYNEQFF. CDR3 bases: TGTGCCAGCAGCTTAAGAAGGACTAGCGGGAGCGGCTCCTACAATGAGCAGTTCTTC.

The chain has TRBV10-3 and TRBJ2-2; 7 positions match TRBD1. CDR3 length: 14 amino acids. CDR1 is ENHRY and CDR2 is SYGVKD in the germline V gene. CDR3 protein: CAHRGDIATGELFF. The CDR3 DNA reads TGTGCACACAGGGGTGATATCGCCACCGGGGAGCTGTTTTTT.

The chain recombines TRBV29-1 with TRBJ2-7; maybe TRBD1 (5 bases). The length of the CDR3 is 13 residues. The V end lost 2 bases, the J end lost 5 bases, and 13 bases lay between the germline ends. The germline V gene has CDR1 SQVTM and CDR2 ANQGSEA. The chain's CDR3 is CSVEKAGYDEQYF. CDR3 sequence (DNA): TGCAGCGTTGAAAAGGCAGGGTATGACGAGCAGTACTTC.

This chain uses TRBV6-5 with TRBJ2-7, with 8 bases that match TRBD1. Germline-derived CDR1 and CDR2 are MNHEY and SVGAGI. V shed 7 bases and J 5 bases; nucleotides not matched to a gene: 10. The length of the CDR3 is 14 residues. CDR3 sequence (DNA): TGTGCCAGCACCTCTGGACAGGGCGGTAACGAGCAGTACTTC. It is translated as CASTSGQGGNEQYF.

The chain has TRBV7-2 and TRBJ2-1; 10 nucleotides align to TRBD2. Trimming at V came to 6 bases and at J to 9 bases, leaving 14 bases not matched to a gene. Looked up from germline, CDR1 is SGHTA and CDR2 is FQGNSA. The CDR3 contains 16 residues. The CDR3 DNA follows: TGTGCCAGCAGGTCCCTAGCGGGAGTCCCCCACAGTGAGCAGTTCTTC. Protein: CASRSLAGVPHSEQFF. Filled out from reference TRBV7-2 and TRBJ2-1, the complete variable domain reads GAGVSQSPSNKVTEKGKDVELRCDPISGHTALYWYRQSLGQGLEFLIYFQGNSAPDKSGLPSDRFSAERTGGSVSTLTIQRTQQEDSAVYLCASRSLAGVPHSEQFFGPGTRLTVL.

CDR3 protein: CASTGGETQYF. The CDR3 nucleotides are TGTGCCAGCACCGGGGGAGAGACCCAGTACTTC. The rearrangement joins TRBV2 to TRBJ2-5; tentatively, D is TRBD2 (6 bases). The CDR3 totals 11 residues. Germline V gene lookup returns CDR1 SNHLY and CDR2 FYNNEI. V lost 7 bases, J lost 4 bases, and 7 bases lay in between.

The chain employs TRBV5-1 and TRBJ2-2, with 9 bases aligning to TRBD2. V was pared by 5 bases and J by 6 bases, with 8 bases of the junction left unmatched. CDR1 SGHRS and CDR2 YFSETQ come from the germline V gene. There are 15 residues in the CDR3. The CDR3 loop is CASRKGAGGPGELFF. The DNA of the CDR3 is TGCGCCAGCAGGAAGGGTGCGGGAGGGCCCGGGGAGCTGTTTTTT.

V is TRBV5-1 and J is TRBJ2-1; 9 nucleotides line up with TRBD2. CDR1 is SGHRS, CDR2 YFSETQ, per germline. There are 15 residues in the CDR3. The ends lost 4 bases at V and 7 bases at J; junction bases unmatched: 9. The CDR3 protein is CASSPGAGGPNEQFF. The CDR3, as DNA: TGCGCCAGCAGCCCTGGGGCGGGAGGGCCGAATGAGCAGTTCTTC.

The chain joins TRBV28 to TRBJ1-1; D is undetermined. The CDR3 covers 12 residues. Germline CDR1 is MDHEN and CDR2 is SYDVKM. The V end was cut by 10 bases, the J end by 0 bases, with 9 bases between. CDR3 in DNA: TGTGCCATAGCTTCGATGAACACTGAAGCTTTCTTT. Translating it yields CAIASMNTEAFF.

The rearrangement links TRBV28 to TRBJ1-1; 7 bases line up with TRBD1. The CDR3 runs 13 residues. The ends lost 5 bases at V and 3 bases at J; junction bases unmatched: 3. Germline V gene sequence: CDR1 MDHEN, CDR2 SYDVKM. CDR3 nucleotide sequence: TGTGCCAGCAGTATTACAGGGGACACTGAAGCTTTCTTT. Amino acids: CASSITGDTEAFF. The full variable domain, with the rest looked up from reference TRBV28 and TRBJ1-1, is DVKVTQSSRYLVKRTGEKVFLECVQDMDHENMFWYRQDPGLGLRLIYFSYDVKMKEKGDIPEGYSVSREKKERFSLILESASTNQTSMYLCASSITGDTEAFFGQGTRLTVV.

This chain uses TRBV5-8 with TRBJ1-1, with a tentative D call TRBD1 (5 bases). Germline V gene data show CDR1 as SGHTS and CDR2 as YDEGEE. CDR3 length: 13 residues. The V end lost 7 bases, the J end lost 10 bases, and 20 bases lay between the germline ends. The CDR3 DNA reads TGTGCCAGCGGCAAAGGACAAGGGCGGCTAGCTTTCTTT. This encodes CASGKGQGRLAFF.

This CDR3 reads CASSQGTSGRAGEQYF. The CDR3 DNA reads TGTGCCAGCAGCCAGGGGACTAGCGGGAGGGCTGGCGAGCAGTACTTC. The chain couples TRBV3-1 (or the pseudogene TRBV3-2) to TRBJ2-7; 16 bases map to TRBD2. The CDR3 is 16 amino acids. V gave up 3 bases and J gave up 6 bases; unmatched junction bases: 5. From germline, CDR1 is LGHDT and CDR2 YNNKEL (reference sequence).

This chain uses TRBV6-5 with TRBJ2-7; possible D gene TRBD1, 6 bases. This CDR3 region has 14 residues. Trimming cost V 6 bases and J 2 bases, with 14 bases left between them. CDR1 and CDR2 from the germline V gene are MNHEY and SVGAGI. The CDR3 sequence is CASRSLGGPYEQYF. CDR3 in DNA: TGTGCCAGCAGGAGCCTAGGGGGTCCCTACGAGCAGTACTTC.

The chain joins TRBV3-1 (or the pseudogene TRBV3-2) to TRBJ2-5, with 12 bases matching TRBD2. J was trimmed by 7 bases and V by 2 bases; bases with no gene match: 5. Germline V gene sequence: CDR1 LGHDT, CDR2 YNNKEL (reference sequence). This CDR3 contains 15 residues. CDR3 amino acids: CASSQKTSGRGTQYF. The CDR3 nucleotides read TGTGCCAGCAGCCAAAAGACTAGCGGGAGAGGGACCCAGTACTTC.